The clone carrying this T cell receptor (beta chain) is medium-sized (0.01 to 0.1%) by share. MiXCR was run by TCRdb on the PCR reads, yielding one entry per CDR3 protein. The sample includes just over 20,000 distinct CDR3 sequences, around 39% seen only once; the top ten take 12%. The data stem from a study of tumor-infiltrating lymphocytes in oesophageal squamous cell carcinoma. Sample: esophageal tumor tissue. The receptor's source is a male donor with esophageal squamous cell carcinoma.

CDR3 in amino acids: CASSFEYLDYNEQFF. CDR3 DNA: TGTGCCAGCAGCTTTGAGTACCTGGACTACAATGAGCAGTTCTTC. The chain links TRBV5-6 to TRBJ2-1; D gene ambiguous. The V end was cut by 2 bases, the J end by 3 bases, with 12 bases between. There are 15 residues in the CDR3. Germline V gives CDR1 SGHDT, CDR2 YYEEEE.